This TCR beta chain was sequenced during a study of control samples from healthy donors and cancer patients. Trimming took off 1 base at V and 8 bases at J, with 12 bases between the two ends. The CDR3 is made up of 15 amino acids. Per the germline V gene, CDR1 is SNHLY and CDR2 is FYNNEI. Assay: immunoSEQ multiplex PCR; the TCRdb copy retains only in-frame clones and omits some. Of approximately 150,000 clones detected, about 91% appear once; the ten largest clones hold more than 1.5%. The sequencing input was blood. This chain joins TRBV2 and TRBJ1-6; D gene unclear. The clonotype was recovered from a man in his late teens or twenties in good health. CDR3 region: CASSEGLGPYSPLHF. CDR3 DNA sequence: TGTGCCAGCAGTGAAGGGTTGGGCCCCTATTCACCCCTCCACTTT.